This passage covers 4 T cell receptor beta chains from one sample sequenced in a study of radiotherapy plus CTLA-4 blockade in lung cancer. Libraries were prepared by immunoSEQ multiplex PCR; TCRdb keeps only in-frame clonotypes and omits some of them. The sample has around 71,000 clones, around 76% seen once. This sample comprised peripheral blood, obtained from a patient treated with radiotherapy plus ipilimumab. These receptors originate from a human donor with non-small cell lung cancer whose response to radiotherapy plus ipilimumab could not be evaluated. Some clones in this sample may be carry-over from other donors' samples.

This chain connects TRBV10-3 to TRBJ1-6, with 8 bases matching TRBD1. V shed 5 bases and J 0 bases; nucleotides not matched to a gene: 6. The germline V gene has CDR1 ENHRY and CDR2 SYGVKD. The CDR3 covers 17 residues. This CDR3 is CAISSGQANSYNSPLHF. The CDR3, as DNA: TGTGCCATCAGTTCGGGACAGGCGAACTCCTATAATTCACCCCTCCACTTT.

V and J are TRBV6-6 and TRBJ1-5; D is uncertain. V lost 6 bases, J lost 1 base, and 13 bases lay in between. CDR1 and CDR2 from the germline V gene are MNHNY and SVGAGI (reference sequence). The CDR3 is made up of 15 amino acids. CDR3 in amino acids: CASRAHRASNQPQHF. The CDR3 coding sequence is TGTGCCAGCAGGGCTCACAGAGCAAGCAATCAGCCCCAGCATTTT.

The rearrangement joins TRBV5-1 to TRBJ1-1; 10 bases fit TRBD1. With 3 bases clipped from V and 1 base from J, the junction kept 0 bases outside the gene matches. Germline V gives CDR1 SGHRS, CDR2 YFSETQ. CDR3 length: 14 amino acids. In DNA, the CDR3 is TGCGCCAGCAGCTGGGACAGGGGGAACACTGAAGCTTTCTTT. Residues: CASSWDRGNTEAFF.

The genes are TRBV5-1 and TRBJ2-2; D perhaps matches TRBD1 (6 bases). The CDR3 totals 17 residues. Germline V lookup: CDR1 SGHRS, CDR2 YFSETQ. The V end lost 3 bases, the J end lost 1 base, and 16 bases lay between the germline ends. The CDR3 region has the DNA TGCGCCAGCAGCTCGGCCCCGGGACACGTGAACACCGGGGAGCTGTTTTTT. Its protein is CASSSAPGHVNTGELFF.